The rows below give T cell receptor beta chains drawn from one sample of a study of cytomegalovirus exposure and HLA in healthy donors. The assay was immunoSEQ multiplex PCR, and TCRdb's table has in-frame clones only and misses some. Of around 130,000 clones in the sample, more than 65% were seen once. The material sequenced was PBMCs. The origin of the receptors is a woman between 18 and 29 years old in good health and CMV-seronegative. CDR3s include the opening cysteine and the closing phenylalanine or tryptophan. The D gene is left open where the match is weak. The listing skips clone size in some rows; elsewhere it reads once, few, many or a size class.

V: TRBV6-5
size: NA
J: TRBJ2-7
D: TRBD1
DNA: TGTGCCAGCAGTTACTCGGTGGGACAGAGCTCCTACGAGCAGTACTTC
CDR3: CASSYSVGQSSYEQYF

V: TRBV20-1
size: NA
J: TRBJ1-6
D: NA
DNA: TGCAGAGCCGGATGGGGGGAAGCCCTCCACTTT
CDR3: CRAGWGEALHF

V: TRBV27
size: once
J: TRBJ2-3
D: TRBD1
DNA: TGTGCCAGCAGTTTAAGAGGGGGCCGCGGAGATACGCAGTATTTT
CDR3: CASSLRGGRGDTQYF

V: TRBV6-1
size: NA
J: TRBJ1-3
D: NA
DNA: TGTGCCAGCAGTCAGTCGGGAAACACCATATATTTT
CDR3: CASSQSGNTIYF

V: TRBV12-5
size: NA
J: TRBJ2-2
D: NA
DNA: TGTGCTAGTCGCTTATCACTGGTGGTCGGGGAGCTGTTTTTT
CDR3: CASRLSLVVGELFF

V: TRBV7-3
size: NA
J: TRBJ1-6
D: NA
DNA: TGTGCCAGCAGCTTTCAGGGAGGTTTAAGTTCACCCCTCCACTTT
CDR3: CASSFQGGLSSPLHF

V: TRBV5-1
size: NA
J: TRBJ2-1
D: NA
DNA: TGCGCCAGCAGCCACAGGGACAATGAGCAGTTCTTC
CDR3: CASSHRDNEQFF

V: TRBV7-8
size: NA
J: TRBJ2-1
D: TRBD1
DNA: TGTGCCAGCAGCATAACAGGGGACAATGAGCAGTTCTTC
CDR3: CASSITGDNEQFF

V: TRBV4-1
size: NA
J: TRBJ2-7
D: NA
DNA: TGCGCCAGCAGCCAAGGGGGCGGTATACCCTACGAGCAGTACTTC
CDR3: CASSQGGGIPYEQYF

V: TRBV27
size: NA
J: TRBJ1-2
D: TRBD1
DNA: TGTGCCAGCAGACATACCAACACAGGGGTTGGCTACACCTTC
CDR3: CASRHTNTGVGYTF

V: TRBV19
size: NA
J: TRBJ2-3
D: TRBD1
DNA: TGTGCCAGTAGGACAGGGGAGGACGGCACAGATACGCAGTATTTT
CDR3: CASRTGEDGTDTQYF

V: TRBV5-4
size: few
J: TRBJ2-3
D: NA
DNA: TGTGCCAGCAGCTCCGGGGGGCCGGGAGGTGATACGCAGTATTTT
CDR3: CASSSGGPGGDTQYF

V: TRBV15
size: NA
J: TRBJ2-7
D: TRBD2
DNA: TGTGCCACCAGCAGGGGGCGGGAGCCCACCTACGAGCAGTACTTC
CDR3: CATSRGREPTYEQYF

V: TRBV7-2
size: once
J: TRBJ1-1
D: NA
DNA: TGTGCCAGCAGCTTATATTCCGGGAACACTGAAGCTTTCTTT
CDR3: CASSLYSGNTEAFF

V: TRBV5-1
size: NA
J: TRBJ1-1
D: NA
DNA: TGCGCCAGCAGTACCCCAGGGTCGAACACTGAAGCTTTCTTT
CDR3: CASSTPGSNTEAFF

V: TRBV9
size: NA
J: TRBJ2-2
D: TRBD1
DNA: TGTGCCAGCAGCGTAAGACAGGGTTACACCGGGGAGCTGTTTTTT
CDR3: CASSVRQGYTGELFF

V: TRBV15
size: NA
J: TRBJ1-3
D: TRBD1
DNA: TGTGCCACCAGCACGGGACAGGGAAAGAGCTCTGGAAACACCATATATTTT
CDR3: CATSTGQGKSSGNTIYF

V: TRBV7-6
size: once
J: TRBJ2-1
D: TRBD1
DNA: TGTGCCAGCAGCTCTGACAGGGGATACAATGAGCAGTTCTTC
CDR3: CASSSDRGYNEQFF

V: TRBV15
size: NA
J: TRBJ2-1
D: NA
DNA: TGTGCCACCAGCAGTGAGGTTCTCTCCTACAATGAGCAGTTCTTC
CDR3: CATSSEVLSYNEQFF

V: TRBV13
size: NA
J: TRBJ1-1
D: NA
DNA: TGTGCCAGCAGCTCCGGACGCGGGGGTATGAACACTGAAGCTTTCTTT
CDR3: CASSSGRGGMNTEAFF

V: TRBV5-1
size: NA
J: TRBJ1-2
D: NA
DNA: TGCGCCAGCAGCGAACTCGCCGGCTACACCTTC
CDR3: CASSELAGYTF

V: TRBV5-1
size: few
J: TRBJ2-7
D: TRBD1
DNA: TGCGCCAGCAGCCTCCGGACAGGGGCGCCTGAGAGGGCCTACGAGCAGTACTTC
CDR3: CASSLRTGAPERAYEQYF

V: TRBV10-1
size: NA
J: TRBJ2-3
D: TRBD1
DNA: TGCGCCAGCACGACAGGGAAGGCAGATACGCAGTATTTT
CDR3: CASTTGKADTQYF

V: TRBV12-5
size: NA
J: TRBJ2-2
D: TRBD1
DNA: TGTGCTAGTGTCAAAAGGGACAGGGGGCGCGACACCGGGGAGCTGTTTTTT
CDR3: CASVKRDRGRDTGELFF

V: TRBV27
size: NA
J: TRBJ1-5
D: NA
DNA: TGTGCCAGCAGTTTAGTGTGGCAGCCAGGTCAGCCCCAGCATTTT
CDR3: CASSLVWQPGQPQHF

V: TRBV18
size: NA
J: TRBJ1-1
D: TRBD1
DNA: TGTGCCAGCTCACCAGTCAGGAACAGGGGGATCATTCGGGACACTGAAGCTTTCTTT
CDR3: CASSPVRNRGIIRDTEAFF

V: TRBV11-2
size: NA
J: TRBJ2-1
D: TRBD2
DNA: TGTGCCAGCAGCCGGACTAGCGGATCCTACAATGAGCAGTTCTTC
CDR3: CASSRTSGSYNEQFF

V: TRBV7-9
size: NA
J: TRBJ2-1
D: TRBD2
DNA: TGTGCCAGCAGCCCGGGGGGGGGTTACAATGAGCAGTTCTTC
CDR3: CASSPGGGYNEQFF

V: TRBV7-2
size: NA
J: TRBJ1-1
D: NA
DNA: TGTGCCAGCAGCTTTTCACAGGGAATGAGCACTGAAGCTTTCTTT
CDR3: CASSFSQGMSTEAFF

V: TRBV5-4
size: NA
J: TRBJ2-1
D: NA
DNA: TGTGCCAACAGCTTCTATGAGGGAATGGATGAGCAGTTCTTC
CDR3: CANSFYEGMDEQFF

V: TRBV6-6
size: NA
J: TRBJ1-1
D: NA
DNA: TGTGCCAGCAGTTTATACGCACAGACCAACACTGAAGCTTTCTTT
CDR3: CASSLYAQTNTEAFF

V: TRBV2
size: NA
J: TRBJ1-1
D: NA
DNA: TGTGCCAGCAGCCGGGAGACGAACACTGAAGCTTTCTTT
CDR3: CASSRETNTEAFF

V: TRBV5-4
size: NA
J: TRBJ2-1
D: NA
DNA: TGTGCCAGCAGCTTGTTTCCAGCGGTATACAATGAGCAGTTCTTC
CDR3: CASSLFPAVYNEQFF

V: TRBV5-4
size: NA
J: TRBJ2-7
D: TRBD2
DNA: TGTGCCAGCACCGTTGGGGTAGCGGGAGGATACGAGCAGTACTTC
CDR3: CASTVGVAGGYEQYF

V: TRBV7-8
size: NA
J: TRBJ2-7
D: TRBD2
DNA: TGTGCCAGCAGCCCGGGACTAGCGGAGACCTACGAGCAGTACTTC
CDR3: CASSPGLAETYEQYF

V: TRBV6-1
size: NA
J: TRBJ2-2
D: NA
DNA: TGTGCCAGCAGGGGCCGGGAACTTTACACCGGGGAGCTGTTTTTT
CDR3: CASRGRELYTGELFF

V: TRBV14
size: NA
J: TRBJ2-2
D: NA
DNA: TGTGCCAGCAGCCTCACTGCCAAACACGGAGCGGGCCCTTCGAACACCGGGGAGCTGTTTTTT
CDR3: CASSLTAKHGAGPSNTGELFF

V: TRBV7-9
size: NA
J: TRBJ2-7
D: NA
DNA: TGTGCCAGCAGCGCGGGACGAGGATACGAGCAGTACTTC
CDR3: CASSAGRGYEQYF

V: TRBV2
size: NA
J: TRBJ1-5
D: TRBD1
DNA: TGTGCCTCAGTACCCCTTGACAGGGGGTCTCAGCCCCAGCATTTT
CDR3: CASVPLDRGSQPQHF

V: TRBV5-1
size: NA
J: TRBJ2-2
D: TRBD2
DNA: TGCGCCAGCAGCTCCTGGACTAGCGGGAGTCCCGGGGAGCTGTTTTTT
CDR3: CASSSWTSGSPGELFF

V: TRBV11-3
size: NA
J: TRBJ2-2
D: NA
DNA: TGTGCCAGCAGCCTTGGTTCGCTGGGCACCACCGGGGAGCTGTTTTTT
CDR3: CASSLGSLGTTGELFF

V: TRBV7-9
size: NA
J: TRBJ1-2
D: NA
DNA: TGTGCCAGCAGCTTAGCGGGGGGAAGGGATGGCTACACCTTC
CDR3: CASSLAGGRDGYTF

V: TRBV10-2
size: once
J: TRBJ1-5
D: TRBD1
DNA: TGCGCCAGCGGGCCGGGACAGGGTCAAAGGGAAGGCAATCAGCCCCAGCATTTT
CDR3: CASGPGQGQREGNQPQHF

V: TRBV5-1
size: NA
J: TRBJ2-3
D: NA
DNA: TGCGCCAGCAGCCTAGGGACAATGTCAGATACGCAGTATTTT
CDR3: CASSLGTMSDTQYF

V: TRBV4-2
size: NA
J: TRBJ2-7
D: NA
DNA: TGTGCCAGCAGCCAATTGCCCGGTAGCGAGCAGTACTTC
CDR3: CASSQLPGSEQYF

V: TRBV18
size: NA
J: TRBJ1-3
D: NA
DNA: TGTGGGGAGGGAGGGGCTGTCTCTGGAAACACCATATATTTT
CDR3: CGEGGAVSGNTIYF

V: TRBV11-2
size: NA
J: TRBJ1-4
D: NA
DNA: TGTGCCAGCAGCCCTACAGTGGGGGGGCCTGAAAAACTGTTTTTT
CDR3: CASSPTVGGPEKLFF

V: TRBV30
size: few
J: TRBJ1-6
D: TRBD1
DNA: TGTGCCTGGAGTGCGACAGGGGGAGGACCACCCCTCCACTTT
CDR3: CAWSATGGGPPLHF

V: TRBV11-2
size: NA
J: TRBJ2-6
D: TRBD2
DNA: TGTGCCAGCAGCTTCCCTGGACTAAGCGGGAGGTCTGGGGCCAACGTCCTGACTTTC
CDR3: CASSFPGLSGRSGANVLTF

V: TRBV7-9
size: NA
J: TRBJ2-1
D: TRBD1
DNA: TGTGCCAGCAGCTCGACAGGGGCCGGCTACAATGAGCAGTTCTTC
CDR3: CASSSTGAGYNEQFF

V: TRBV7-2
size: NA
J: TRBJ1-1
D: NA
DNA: TGTGCCAGCCTAGGGGGTCGCTACACTGAAGCTTTCTTT
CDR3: CASLGGRYTEAFF

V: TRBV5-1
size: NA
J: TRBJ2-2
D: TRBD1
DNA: TGCGCCAGCAGCTTGGTCAAGCGTGGGACAGTAACCAAGGCGTTGTTAAGCACCGGGGAGCTGTTTTTT
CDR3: CASSLVKRGTVTKALLSTGELFF